Reported below is one TCR beta chain. This clone was picked up one time. Its antigen specificity is not known. No per-base quality is available; no much larger clone lies one base away. Library creation used the immunoSEQ multiplex PCR assay. The clones in this table, taken by TCRdb from immuneACCESS, are in-frame only. Not every clone is retained; where verified, under half of the shortfall comes from an unresolved V gene, and the cause of the rest is unknown. For this sample the table gives 60,000 to 90,000 clones, of which 95% to 96% were detected only once. Approximately 0.22% of the sample rests with the top ten. The CDR3 goes from the cysteine to the phenylalanine over 15 residues. Only the CDR3 region is kept as DNA, spanning 45 bases read in frame from base 1. The CDR1 and CDR2 encoded by the germline V gene are SGHRS and YFSETQ. Deletion took 0 bases off V and 3 bases off J, with a span of 10 bases between the germline ends.

This sample stems from a study of technical replicates of blood from several donors (TCRdb year 2017). The rearranged chain carries TRBV5-1 and TRBJ2-1, with the D gene uncertain. The TCR sequence derives from a human donor in good health. Sample: T cells isolated from PBMCs. The CDR3 protein: CASSLGATFYNEQFF. The nucleotides are TGCGCCAGCAGCTTGGGGGCTACCTTCTACAATGAGCAGTTCTTC.